The clone carrying this TCR beta chain was counted a single time. The data were obtained in a study of blood T cell repertoires in COVID-19. For the study at large: Sites in the United States, Italy and Spain provided acute and convalescent COVID-19 samples. T cells, B-cell-depleted T cells, or PBMCs provided the cDNA or gDNA that served as material.

The V end lost 3 bases, the J end lost 8 bases, and 12 bases lay between the germline ends. CDR3 length: 13 amino acids. As originally analysed: How many nucleated cells were present was estimated from reference gene primer amplification. Clones were read by immunoSEQ multiplex PCR, and TCRdb kept only the in-frame ones, dropping some. For V, J and clone size, that table is used; D and trimming come from the DNA. The sample records about 33,000 clones, roughly 88% being singletons. V usage is TRBV12-3 or TRBV12-4 and J usage is TRBJ2-3; D ambiguous. Sequencing input: peripheral blood. This clonotype was sampled from a human donor in a cohort sampled during active COVID-19. CDR3 in amino acids: CASSFAEPGTQYF. CDR3 DNA: TGTGCCAGCAGTTTTGCAGAACCAGGTACGCAGTATTTT.